This T cell receptor beta chain was sequenced for a study of Graves' ophthalmopathy and Graves' hyperthyroidism. As the template, RNA transcripts were used to amplify TCR beta CDR3 regions. HTBI-primed RT-PCR formed the first round, and a multiplex PCR formed the second. Each CDR3 protein gets one entry after TCRdb re-called the multiplex PCR reads with MiXCR. The profile covers 580,000 or so distinct CDR3 sequences, with 35% to 40% appearing a single time and 3.5% to 5% taken by the ten largest. In the case of this clonotype: Its antigen is not known.

Findings of the study overall: The 13-signature model separated ophthalmopathy from stable hyperthyroidism at 85% to 90% sensitivity and roughly 80% specificity.

Other autoimmune diseases, uncontrolled infections, pregnancy or lactation ruled patients out of participation. Trimming took off 6 bases at V and 5 bases at J, with 10 bases between the two ends. Germline V gives CDR1 LNHDA, CDR2 SQIVND (reference sequence). The CDR3 is 12 residues long. The sample consisted of peripheral blood or thyroid tissue (not recorded which). The V and J genes are TRBV19 and TRBJ1-1; the D is unclear. The sequence derives from an adult man with Graves' hyperthyroidism. The CDR3 protein is CASRRTKTEAFF. CDR3 bases: TGTGCCAGTAGAAGGACGAAAACTGAAGCTTTCTTT.